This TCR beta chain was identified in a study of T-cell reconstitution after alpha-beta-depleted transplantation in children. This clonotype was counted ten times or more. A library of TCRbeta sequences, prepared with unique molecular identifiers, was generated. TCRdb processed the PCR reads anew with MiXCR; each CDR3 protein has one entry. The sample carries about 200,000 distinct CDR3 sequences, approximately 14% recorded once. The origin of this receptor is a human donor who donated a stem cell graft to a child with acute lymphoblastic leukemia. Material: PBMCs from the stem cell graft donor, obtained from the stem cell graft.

Here the CDR3 DNA reads TGCGCCAGCAGCCAAGAAGGAGGCTCGTCGGGTGGCTACACCTTC. Amino acids: CASSQEGGSSGGYTF. The V gene is TRBV4-1, the J gene TRBJ1-2; no clear D. The CDR3 is made up of 15 amino acids. In germline, CDR1 is MGHRA, CDR2 YSYEKL. V lost 0 bases and J lost 7, with 15 bases in between.